This TCR beta chain was recorded in a study of shared clonotypes between healthy human individuals. With V trimmed by 6 bases and J by 10 bases, 8 bases remained unmatched. CDR1 is MDHEN and CDR2 is SYDVKM in the germline V gene. CDR3 length: 12 residues. Division of CD4+ cells produced a CD45RA+ naive subset and a CD45RA-negative memory subset. Some clones are missing from TCRdb's copy, which holds only in-frame ones; the method was immunoSEQ multiplex PCR. The sample contains roughly 1 million clones, about 80% of which appear only once. The rearrangement joins TRBV28 to TRBJ1-1; TRBD1 matches at 7 bases. The sequenced sample consisted of memory CD4+ T cells from PBMCs. Described subset: CD45RA-negative fraction. This clonotype originated in a man younger than 35 in good health. Some clones in this sample may be carry-over from other donors' samples. The CDR3: CASRPDRVRAFF. Here the CDR3 DNA reads TGTGCCAGCAGACCTGACAGGGTTAGAGCTTTCTTT.